This TCR beta chain was profiled in a study of blood T cell repertoires in COVID-19. Study details: The analysed material was cDNA or gDNA that came from T cells, B-cell-depleted T cells, or PBMCs.

This clone was seen a handful of times. In the authors' methods: Estimation of nucleated cell counts relied on the amplification of reference gene primers. TCRdb keeps only in-frame clones here, not all; method: immunoSEQ multiplex PCR. V, J and clone size derive from that table, while D and trimming were established from the DNA sequence. The table has roughly 190,000 clones, 87% seen once. Cohorts were determined from participant-reported clinical history. The recovered donors of Cohort 3 showed two negative PCRs, clearance, or symptom resolution. The CDR3 sequence is 13 residues long. Trimming took 3 bases from V and 2 from J, leaving 7 bases between them. CDR1 SGHTA and CDR2 FQGNSA come from the germline V gene.

The sample consisted of PBMCs or T cells enriched from blood (not recorded which). J is TRBJ2-5 and V is TRBV7-2; no clear D gene. The receptor was isolated from a woman in her 30s who had recovered from COVID-19. In DNA, the CDR3 is TGTGCCAGCAGCTTGAGACAACAAGAGACCCAGTACTTC. This gives the protein CASSLRQQETQYF.